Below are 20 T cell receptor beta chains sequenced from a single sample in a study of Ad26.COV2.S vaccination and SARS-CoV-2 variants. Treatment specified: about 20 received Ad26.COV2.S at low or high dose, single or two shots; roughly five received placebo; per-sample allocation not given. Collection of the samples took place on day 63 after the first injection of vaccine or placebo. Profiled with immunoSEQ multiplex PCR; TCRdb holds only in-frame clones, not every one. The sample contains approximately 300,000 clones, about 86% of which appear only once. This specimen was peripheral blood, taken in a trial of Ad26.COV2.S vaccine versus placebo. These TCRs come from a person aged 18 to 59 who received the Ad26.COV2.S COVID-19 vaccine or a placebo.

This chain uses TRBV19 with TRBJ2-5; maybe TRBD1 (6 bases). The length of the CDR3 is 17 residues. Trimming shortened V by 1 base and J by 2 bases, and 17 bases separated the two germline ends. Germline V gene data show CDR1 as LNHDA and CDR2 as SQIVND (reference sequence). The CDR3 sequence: CASSIGPLRTAQETQYF. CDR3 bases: TGTGCCAGTAGTATAGGACCTCTCAGGACAGCACAAGAGACCCAGTACTTC.

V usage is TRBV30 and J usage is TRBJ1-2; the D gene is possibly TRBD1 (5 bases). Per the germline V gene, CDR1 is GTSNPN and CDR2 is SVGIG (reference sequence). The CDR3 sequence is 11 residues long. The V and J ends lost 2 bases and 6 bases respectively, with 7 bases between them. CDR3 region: CAWSWGDGYTF. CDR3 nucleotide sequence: TGTGCCTGGAGTTGGGGGGATGGCTACACCTTC.

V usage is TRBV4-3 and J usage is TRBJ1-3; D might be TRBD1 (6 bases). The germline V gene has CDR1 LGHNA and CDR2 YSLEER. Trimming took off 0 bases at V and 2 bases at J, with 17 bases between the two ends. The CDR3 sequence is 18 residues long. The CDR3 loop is CASSQDTAGAAAGNTIYF. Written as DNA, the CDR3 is TGCGCCAGCAGCCAAGATACGGCGGGGGCGGCGGCTGGAAACACCATATATTTT.

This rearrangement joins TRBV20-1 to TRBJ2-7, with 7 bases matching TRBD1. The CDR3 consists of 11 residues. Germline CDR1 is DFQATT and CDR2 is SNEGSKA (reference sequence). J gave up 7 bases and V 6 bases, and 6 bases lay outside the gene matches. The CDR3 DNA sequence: TGCAGTGCGAAGACAGGGATAGAGCAGTACTTC. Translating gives CSAKTGIEQYF.

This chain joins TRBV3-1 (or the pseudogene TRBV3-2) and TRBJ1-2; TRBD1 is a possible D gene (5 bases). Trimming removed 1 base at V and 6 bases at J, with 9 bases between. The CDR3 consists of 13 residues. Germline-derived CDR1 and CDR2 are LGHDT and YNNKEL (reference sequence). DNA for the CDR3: TGTGCCAGCAGCCAAGTCGACAGAGATGGCTACACCTTC. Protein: CASSQVDRDGYTF.

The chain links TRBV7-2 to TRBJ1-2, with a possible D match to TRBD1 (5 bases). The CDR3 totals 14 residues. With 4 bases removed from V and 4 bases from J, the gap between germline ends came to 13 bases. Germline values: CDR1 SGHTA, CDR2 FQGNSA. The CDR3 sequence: CASSSPGGPYGYTF. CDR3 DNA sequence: TGTGCCAGCAGCTCGCCCGGGGGTCCCTATGGCTACACCTTC.

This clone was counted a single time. Written as DNA, the CDR3 is TGTGCCAGCAGCCTCGCGGGACAGGGCGGATACACTGAAGCTTTCTTT. Its protein is CASSLAGQGGYTEAFF. The chain employs TRBV11-2 and TRBJ1-1, with 9 positions matching TRBD1. Germline V lookup: CDR1 SGHAT, CDR2 FQNNGV. V was pared by 5 bases and J by 3 bases, with 10 bases of the junction left unmatched. The CDR3 runs to 16 residues.

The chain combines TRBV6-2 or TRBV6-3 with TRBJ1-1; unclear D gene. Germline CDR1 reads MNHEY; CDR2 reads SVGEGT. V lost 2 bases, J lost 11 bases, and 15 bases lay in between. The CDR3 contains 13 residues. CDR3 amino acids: CASSYRFGDTAFF. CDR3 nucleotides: TGTGCCAGCAGTTACAGGTTCGGGGATACGGCTTTCTTT.

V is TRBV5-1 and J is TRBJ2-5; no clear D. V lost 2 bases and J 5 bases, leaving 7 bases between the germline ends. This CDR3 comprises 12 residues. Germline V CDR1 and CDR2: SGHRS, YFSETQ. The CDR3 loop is CASSFSSETQYF. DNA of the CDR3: TGCGCCAGCAGCTTTAGTAGCGAGACCCAGTACTTC.

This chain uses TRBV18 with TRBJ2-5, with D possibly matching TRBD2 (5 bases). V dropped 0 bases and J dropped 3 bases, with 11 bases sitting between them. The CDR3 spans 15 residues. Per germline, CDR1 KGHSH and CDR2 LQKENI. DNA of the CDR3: TGTGCCAGCTCACCACCCCTGGACTGGGAAGAGACCCAGTACTTC. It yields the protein CASSPPLDWEETQYF.

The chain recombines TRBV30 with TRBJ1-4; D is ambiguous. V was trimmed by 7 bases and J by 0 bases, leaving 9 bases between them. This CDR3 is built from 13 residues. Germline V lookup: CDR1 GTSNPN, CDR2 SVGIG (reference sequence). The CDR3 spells CASTGATNEKLFF. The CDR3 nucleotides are TGTGCCTCGACGGGTGCAACTAATGAAAAACTGTTTTTT.

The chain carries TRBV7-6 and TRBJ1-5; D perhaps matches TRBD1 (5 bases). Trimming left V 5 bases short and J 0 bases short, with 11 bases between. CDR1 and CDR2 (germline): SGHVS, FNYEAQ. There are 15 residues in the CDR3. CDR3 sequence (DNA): TGTGCCAGCAGCAATACCGACAGTAGCAATCAGCCCCAGCATTTT. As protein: CASSNTDSSNQPQHF.

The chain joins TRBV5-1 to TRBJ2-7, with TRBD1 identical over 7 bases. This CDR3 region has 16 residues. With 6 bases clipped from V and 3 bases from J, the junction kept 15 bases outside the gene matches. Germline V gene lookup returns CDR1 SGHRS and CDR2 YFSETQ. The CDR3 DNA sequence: TGCGCCAGCACCCTCACTCCGGGACAGACTAACTACGAGCAGTACTTC. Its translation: CASTLTPGQTNYEQYF. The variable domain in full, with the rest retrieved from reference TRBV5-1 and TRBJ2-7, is KAGVTQTPRYLIKTRGQQVTLSCSPISGHRSVSWYQQTPGQGLQFLFEYFSETQRNKGNFPGRFSGRQFSNSRSEMNVSTLELGDSALYLCASTLTPGQTNYEQYFGPGTRLTVT.

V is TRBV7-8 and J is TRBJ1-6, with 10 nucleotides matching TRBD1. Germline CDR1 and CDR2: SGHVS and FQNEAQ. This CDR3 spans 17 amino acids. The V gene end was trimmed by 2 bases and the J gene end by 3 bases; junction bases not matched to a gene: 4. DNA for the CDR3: TGTGCCAGCAGCTTACGGGACAGGGGCTTCTATAATTCACCCCTCCACTTT. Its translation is CASSLRDRGFYNSPLHF.

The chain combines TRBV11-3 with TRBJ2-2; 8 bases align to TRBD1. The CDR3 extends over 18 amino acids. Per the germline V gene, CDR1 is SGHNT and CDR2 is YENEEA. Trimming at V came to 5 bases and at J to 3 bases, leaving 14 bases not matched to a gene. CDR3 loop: CASSQTWTGIADTGELFF. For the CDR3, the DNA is TGTGCCAGCAGCCAGACCTGGACAGGGATTGCAGACACCGGGGAGCTGTTTTTT.

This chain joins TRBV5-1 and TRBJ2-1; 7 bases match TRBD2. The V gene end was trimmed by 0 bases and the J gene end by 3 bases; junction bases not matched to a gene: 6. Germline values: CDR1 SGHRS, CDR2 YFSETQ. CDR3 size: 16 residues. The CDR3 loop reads CASSLGLGGSYNEQFF. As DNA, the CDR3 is TGCGCCAGCAGCTTGGGGCTGGGAGGGAGCTACAATGAGCAGTTCTTC.

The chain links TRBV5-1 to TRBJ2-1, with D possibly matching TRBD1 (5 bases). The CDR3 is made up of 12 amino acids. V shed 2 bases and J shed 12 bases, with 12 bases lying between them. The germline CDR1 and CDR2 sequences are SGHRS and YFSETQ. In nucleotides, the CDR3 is TGCGCCAGCAGCTTAGGCGAAGGGGCGCAGTTCTTC. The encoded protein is CASSLGEGAQFF.

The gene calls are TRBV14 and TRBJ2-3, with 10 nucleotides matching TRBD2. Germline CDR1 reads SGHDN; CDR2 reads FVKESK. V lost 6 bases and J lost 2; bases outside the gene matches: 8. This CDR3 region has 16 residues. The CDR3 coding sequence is TGTGCCAGCAGGGGAGTAGCGGGGGGCCCCACAGATACGCAGTATTTT. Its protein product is CASRGVAGGPTDTQYF.

CDR3 sequence reads: CASSLGQTGELFF. For the CDR3, the DNA is TGCGCCAGCAGCTTGGGGCAAACCGGGGAGCTGTTTTTT. This chain connects TRBV5-1 to TRBJ2-2, with D uncertain. Per germline, CDR1 SGHRS and CDR2 YFSETQ. Trimming took off 0 bases at V and 5 bases at J, with 5 bases between the two ends. This CDR3 is built from 13 residues.

CDR3 protein: CASSEAKGWGAFF. The CDR3 DNA sequence: TGTGCCAGCAGTGAAGCGAAAGGCTGGGGAGCTTTCTTT. This chain links TRBV6-1 with TRBJ1-1, with unresolved D. In germline, CDR1 is MNHNS, CDR2 SASEGT. The CDR3 is made up of 13 amino acids. V lost 0 bases to trimming and J lost 10 bases, with 12 bases between them.